Listed below are T cell receptor beta chains from one sample, sequenced in a study of shared clonotypes between healthy human individuals. Sequencing was performed with immunoSEQ multiplex PCR; in TCRdb, only in-frame clones are kept and a portion is missing. The profile shows about 980,000 clones, approximately 80% of them singletons. Material: memory CD4+ T cells sorted from blood. These receptors all stem from a man aged 18 to 30 in good health. CDR3s leave out the opening cysteine and the closing phenylalanine or tryptophan. D genes are given only for firm matches. Only some rows state a clone size, as once, few, many or a class for expanded clones.

j_call | clone_size | d_call | v_call | cdr3_aa
TRBJ2-2 | - | TRBD2 | TRBV28 | ASSLVTSGGLTGELF
TRBJ1-6 | - | TRBD1 | TRBV6-6 | ASNNPGQGEFTLH
TRBJ2-1 | - | - | TRBV2 | ASSEAVQGPSNEQF
TRBJ1-2 | few | - | TRBV29-1 | SVGENYGYT
TRBJ2-7 | - | - | TRBV6-1 | ASSEVQPSYEQY
TRBJ1-2 | - | TRBD1 | TRBV28 | ASSPNPTRGRDYGYT
TRBJ1-5 | - | - | TRBV27 | ASSSRQKGQPQH
TRBJ1-4 | - | - | TRBV19 | ASSIAGVNEKLF
TRBJ2-7 | - | TRBD2 | TRBV7-8 | ASSLSTSGSGEQY
TRBJ1-1 | - | - | TRBV18 | ASSPRQPDTEAF
TRBJ1-2 | - | - | TRBV5-4 | ASSLPTNYGYT
TRBJ2-7 | - | - | TRBV6-6 | ASRTEGSYEQY
TRBJ2-7 | - | - | TRBV5-1 | ASSLEATETYEQY
TRBJ2-3 | - | - | TRBV11-3 | ASSLGASTDTQY
TRBJ1-3 | few | TRBD1 | TRBV28 | ASSLPGQAGNTIY
TRBJ2-3 | - | - | TRBV29-1 | SAPGHQNTDTQY
TRBJ1-5 | - | - | TRBV2 | ASSEEGDSNQPQH
TRBJ2-5 | - | - | TRBV13 | ASSRLEGGRAIKTQY
TRBJ2-6 | - | - | TRBV10-3 | AISAGGVGGANVLT
TRBJ2-1 | - | - | TRBV7-2 | ASSFGPTGEQF
TRBJ2-2 | - | - | TRBV27 | ASSLSGTFGELF
TRBJ1-1 | - | - | TRBV19 | ASSIVGLEAF
TRBJ1-1 | - | - | TRBV27 | ASSLSGRNMNTEAF
TRBJ1-2 | - | TRBD1 | TRBV7-9 | ASSRTDRGLWYGYT
TRBJ1-2 | - | - | TRBV30 | AWGHRGEANYGYT
TRBJ1-2 | - | - | TRBV5-1 | ASSLDSAGSRGYT
TRBJ2-3 | - | - | TRBV6-5 | ASSYSPRGRDTQY
TRBJ1-5 | - | - | TRBV19 | ASITNSGANQPQH
TRBJ1-3 | few | TRBD1 | TRBV7-9 | ASSPTGTGGGNTIY
TRBJ1-2 | - | - | TRBV27 | ASSSPSSQGKGYT
TRBJ1-3 | - | TRBD1 | TRBV30 | ASNRGSGNTIY
TRBJ1-3 | - | - | TRBV29-1 | SVGTVGTGNTIY
TRBJ2-1 | - | TRBD1 | TRBV11-2 | ASSLAIGGGEQF